The source of this T cell receptor (beta chain) is a study of T cell changes during pregnancy in multiple sclerosis. The CDR3 is made up of 16 amino acids. CDR1 LGHNA and CDR2 YSLEER come from the germline V gene. The V end was cut by 4 bases, the J end by 2 bases, with 15 bases between. Data came from immunoSEQ multiplex PCR; TCRdb stores just in-frame clones and leaves some out. The table lists approximately 20,000 clones, approximately 90% of them singletons. Sequenced material: CD8+ T cells from peripheral blood mononuclear cells, taken in the third trimester of pregnancy. The chain carries TRBV4-3 and TRBJ2-1; no firm D call. The receptor's source is a female donor in good health, enrolled as a control in a pregnancy study. The CDR3 here is CASSPHHSVTYNEQFF. The CDR3, as DNA: TGCGCCAGCAGCCCCCACCACTCGGTCACCTACAATGAGCAGTTCTTC.